A single sample is the source of the 21 T cell receptor beta chains below, sequenced in a study of cytomegalovirus exposure and HLA in healthy donors. With 60 Vbeta and 13 Jbeta primers, the PCR was carried out. Produced via immunoSEQ multiplex PCR; TCRdb's table is partial and in-frame only. This sample's table reports roughly 200,000 clones. Sequenced input: PBMCs. The origin of the receptors is a man aged 25-40 years in good health and CMV-seronegative.

V gene TRBV5-1 combines with J gene TRBJ2-5; 7 nucleotides match TRBD2. The CDR3 totals 13 residues. Germline V gene lookup returns CDR1 SGHRS and CDR2 YFSETQ. V was clipped by 3 bases and J by 3 bases; unmatched bases: 2. The CDR3 loop is CASSSLAEETQYF. The CDR3 region has the DNA TGCGCCAGCAGCTCTCTAGCGGAAGAGACCCAGTACTTC.

The chain couples TRBV7-2 to TRBJ2-7, with TRBD2 identical over 10 bases. Germline V gene data show CDR1 as SGHTA and CDR2 as FQGNSA. The CDR3 extends over 14 amino acids. V was pared by 7 bases and J by 7 bases, with 10 bases of the junction left unmatched. The CDR3, as DNA: TGTGCCAGCAAAACTAGCGGGGCCCCTGGGGAGCAGTACTTC. Protein sequence: CASKTSGAPGEQYF.

V is TRBV6-5 and J is TRBJ1-2, with D uncertain. V lost 7 bases and J 7 bases, leaving 16 bases between the germline ends. Germline values: CDR1 MNHEY, CDR2 SVGAGI. The CDR3 is 13 residues long. CDR3 in amino acids: CASTSSAASGYTF. The CDR3 coding sequence is TGTGCCAGCACCTCCTCGGCAGCGTCTGGCTACACCTTC.

J is TRBJ2-3 and V is TRBV11-1; possible D gene TRBD1, 5 bases. Germline loops: CDR1 SGHAT, CDR2 FQDESV (reference sequence). V was clipped by 5 bases and J by 1 base, with 13 bases between them. The CDR3 covers 15 residues. CDR3 coding DNA: TGTGCCAGCAGCCCAACGGGCAGGGGCACAGATACGCAGTATTTT. Amino acids: CASSPTGRGTDTQYF.

J is TRBJ2-2 and V is TRBV7-2; D possibly corresponds to TRBD2 (7 bases). Germline V gives CDR1 SGHTA, CDR2 FQGNSA. The CDR3 consists of 19 residues. Trimming shortened V by 0 bases and J by 4 bases, and 21 bases separated the two germline ends. The CDR3 bases are TGTGCCAGCAGCTTAGCGTTTGGAAATTTGGGAGGGGGCACCGGGGAGCTGTTTTTT. Encoded protein: CASSLAFGNLGGGTGELFF.

The rearrangement joins TRBV7-8 to TRBJ2-1, with D maybe TRBD2 (6 bases). This CDR3 is 15 amino acids long. Germline V gene sequence: CDR1 SGHVS, CDR2 FQNEAQ. Trimming took 7 bases from V and 0 from J, leaving 13 bases between them. In DNA, the CDR3 is TGTGCCAGCACTCTGGAGGGAAGCTCCTACAATGAGCAGTTCTTC. Translation gives CASTLEGSSYNEQFF.

The chain has TRBV6-5 and TRBJ2-2, with 7 bases that match TRBD1. Germline CDR1 is MNHEY and CDR2 is SVGAGI. This CDR3 comprises 15 residues. V lost 4 bases, J lost 1 base, and 3 bases stayed unmatched. CDR3 loop: CASSFGTVNTGELFF. CDR3 DNA sequence: TGTGCCAGCAGTTTCGGGACAGTGAACACCGGGGAGCTGTTTTTT.

The CDR3 DNA reads as TGTGCCAGCAGCGAGCAGGGGGCTGCAACTAATGAAAAACTGTTTTTT. As protein: CASSEQGAATNEKLFF. This chain connects TRBV7-3 to TRBJ1-4; 8 bases agree with TRBD1. CDR3 length: 16 residues. Germline V gives CDR1 SGHTA, CDR2 FQGTGA. V dropped 5 bases and J dropped 0; count of bases not matched to a gene: 5.

The chain carries TRBV28 and TRBJ2-2; 10 bases line up with TRBD1. The CDR3 runs to 14 residues. Germline V gene lookup returns CDR1 MDHEN and CDR2 SYDVKM. Trimming took 11 bases from V and 6 from J; bases not matched to a gene: 9. The CDR3 coding sequence is TGTGCCGGGCGGACAGGGGGTATTTCCGGGGAGCTGTTTTTT. This encodes CAGRTGGISGELFF.

The chain joins TRBV30 to TRBJ2-1, with D maybe TRBD1 (5 bases). Trimming removed 4 bases at V and 6 bases at J, with 10 bases between. CDR3 length: 12 amino acids. The germline V gene has CDR1 GTSNPN and CDR2 SVGIG (reference sequence). CDR3 region: CAWKDIPNEQFF. The CDR3 DNA reads as TGTGCCTGGAAGGACATACCCAATGAGCAGTTCTTC.

The chain recombines TRBV7-6 with TRBJ1-1; D uncertain. The CDR3 runs to 14 residues. The V gene's germline CDR1 is SGHVS and CDR2 FNYEAQ. Trimming removed 0 bases at V and 7 bases at J, with 12 bases between. The DNA of the CDR3 is TGTGCCAGCAGCTTAGCGCTGGCCGCTAGTGAAGCTTTCTTT. Translation gives CASSLALAASEAFF.

The rearrangement joins TRBV27 to TRBJ1-4, with D unresolved. The CDR3 consists of 14 residues. V lost 0 bases and J 5 bases, leaving 7 bases between the germline ends. The germline CDR1 and CDR2 sequences are MNHEY and SMNVEV (reference sequence). The CDR3 region has the DNA TGTGCCAGCAGTTTATCAGCGGCCAATGAAAAACTGTTTTTT. It specifies CASSLSAANEKLFF.

This chain joins TRBV30 and TRBJ1-5, with D tentatively TRBD1 (6 bases). Germline lookup yields CDR1 GTSNPN and CDR2 SVGIG (reference sequence). The ends were cut back, 5 bases at V and 7 bases at J, with 12 bases in the middle. The CDR3 contains 12 residues. CDR3 coding DNA: TGTGCCTGGGACAGGAAAGGACAGCCCCAGCATTTT. Encoded protein: CAWDRKGQPQHF.

This chain uses TRBV4-3 with TRBJ2-3; maybe TRBD2 (5 bases). CDR1 and CDR2 from the germline V gene are LGHNA and YSLEER. The ends were cut back, 0 bases at V and 6 bases at J, with 13 bases in the middle. This CDR3 is built from 15 residues. The CDR3 sequence: CASSQDPSPGDTQYF. CDR3 in DNA: TGCGCCAGCAGCCAAGATCCCTCCCCGGGGGATACGCAGTATTTT.

The chain links TRBV9 to TRBJ1-3; 7 bases match TRBD1. Losses at the gene ends were 0 bases for V and 1 base for J; bases not matched to a gene: 4. In germline, CDR1 is SGDLS, CDR2 YYNGEE. This CDR3 spans 16 amino acids. CDR3 region: CASSVEDRRSGNTIYF. The CDR3 DNA follows: TGTGCCAGCAGCGTAGAGGACAGGCGGTCTGGAAACACCATATATTTT.

The J gene is TRBJ2-2, the V gene TRBV5-1; 8 nucleotides match TRBD1. The germline V gene encodes CDR1 SGHRS and CDR2 YFSETQ. The CDR3 contains 15 residues. The junction had 10 bases not matched to a gene; V was cut back by 2 bases and J by 10 bases. CDR3 in DNA: TGCGCCAGCAGCTTAAGACAGGGGAGTTTTGAGGAGCTGTTTTTT. It translates to CASSLRQGSFEELFF. The complete variable domain, with remaining parts taken from reference TRBV5-1 and TRBJ2-2, reads KAGVTQTPRYLIKTRGQQVTLSCSPISGHRSVSWYQQTPGQGLQFLFEYFSETQRNKGNFPGRFSGRQFSNSRSEMNVSTLELGDSALYLCASSLRQGSFEELFFGEGSRLTVL.

The chain employs TRBV28 and TRBJ2-7; D possibly corresponds to TRBD2 (6 bases). The CDR3 contains 14 residues. CDR1 and CDR2 from the germline V gene are MDHEN and SYDVKM. V lost 8 bases and J 2 bases, leaving 16 bases between the germline ends. CDR3 protein: CASHSASVPYEQYF. CDR3 DNA: TGTGCCAGCCATTCCGCTAGCGTGCCCTACGAGCAGTACTTC.

The V gene is TRBV7-9, the J gene TRBJ2-1, with D maybe TRBD2 (6 bases). V was clipped by 4 bases and J by 11 bases, with 21 bases between them. The CDR3 consists of 15 residues. From germline, CDR1 is SEHNR and CDR2 FQNEAQ (reference sequence). CDR3 residues: CASSWRGVGSSKQFF. DNA of the CDR3: TGTGCCAGCAGCTGGAGGGGTGTGGGCAGCTCTAAGCAGTTCTTC.

This chain links TRBV28 with TRBJ2-7; a weak D match, TRBD2 (5 bases). There are 17 residues in the CDR3. Germline V lookup: CDR1 MDHEN, CDR2 SYDVKM. V was trimmed by 1 base and J by 0 bases, leaving 16 bases between them. The CDR3 nucleotides are TGTGCCAGCAGTTTATACCGAGGGTTTCAACTCTCCTACGAGCAGTACTTC. Translating it yields CASSLYRGFQLSYEQYF. Full variable domain (outside the CDR3, taken from reference TRBV28 and TRBJ2-7): DVKVTQSSRYLVKRTGEKVFLECVQDMDHENMFWYRQDPGLGLRLIYFSYDVKMKEKGDIPEGYSVSREKKERFSLILESASTNQTSMYLCASSLYRGFQLSYEQYFGPGTRLTVT.

The chain is built from TRBV19 and TRBJ2-7; 11 bases align to TRBD1. CDR3 length equals 14 residues. Germline V CDR1 and CDR2: LNHDA, SQIVND (reference sequence). Trimming cost V 4 bases and J 2 bases; bases outside gene matches: 1. The CDR3 coding sequence is TGTGCCAGTAGTAGGACAGGGGGCACCTACGAGCAGTACTTC. Translated, it gives CASSRTGGTYEQYF.

A remark on this clone: Different DNA sequences within this sample yield the same CDR3. This sequence joins TRBV9 and TRBJ1-2; possibly TRBD1 for D (5 bases). In germline, CDR1 is SGDLS, CDR2 YYNGEE. V was shortened by 1 base and J by 1 base, with 5 bases between the two germline ends. There are 13 residues in the CDR3. CDR3 nucleotides: TGTGCCAGCAGCGTACAGGGTAACTATGGCTACACCTTC. As protein: CASSVQGNYGYTF.